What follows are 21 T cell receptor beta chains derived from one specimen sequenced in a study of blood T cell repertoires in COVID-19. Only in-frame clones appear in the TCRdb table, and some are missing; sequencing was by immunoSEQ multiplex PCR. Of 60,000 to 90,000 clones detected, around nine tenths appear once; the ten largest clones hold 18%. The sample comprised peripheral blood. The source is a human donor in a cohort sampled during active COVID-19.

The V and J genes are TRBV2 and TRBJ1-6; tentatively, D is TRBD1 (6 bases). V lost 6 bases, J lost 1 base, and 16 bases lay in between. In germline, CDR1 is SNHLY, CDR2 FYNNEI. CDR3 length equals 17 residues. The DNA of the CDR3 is TGTGCCAGCAGCCCCCTGACAGGAATGTCCTATAATTCACCCCTCCACTTT. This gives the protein CASSPLTGMSYNSPLHF.

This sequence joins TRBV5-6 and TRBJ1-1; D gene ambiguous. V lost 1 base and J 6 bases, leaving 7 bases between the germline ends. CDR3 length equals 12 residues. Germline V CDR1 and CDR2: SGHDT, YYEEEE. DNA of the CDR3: TGTGCCAGCAGCTTGATGGCCTCTGAAGCTTTCTTT. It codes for CASSLMASEAFF.

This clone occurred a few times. The CDR3 protein is CAISSSGAENTLSGANVLTF. CDR3 DNA: TGTGCCATCTCGTCTAGTGGCGCGGAGAACACTCTCTCTGGGGCCAACGTCCTGACTTTC. This chain joins TRBV10-3 and TRBJ2-6; no reliable D call. The CDR3 length is 20 residues. V shed 8 bases and J shed 0 bases, with 26 bases lying between them. Germline CDR1 is ENHRY and CDR2 is SYGVKD.

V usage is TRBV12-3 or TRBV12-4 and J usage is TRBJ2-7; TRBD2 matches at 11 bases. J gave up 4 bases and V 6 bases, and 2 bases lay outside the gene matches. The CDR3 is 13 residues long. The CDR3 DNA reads TGTGCCAGCAGGGGACTAGCGGATTACGAGCAGTACTTC. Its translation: CASRGLADYEQYF.

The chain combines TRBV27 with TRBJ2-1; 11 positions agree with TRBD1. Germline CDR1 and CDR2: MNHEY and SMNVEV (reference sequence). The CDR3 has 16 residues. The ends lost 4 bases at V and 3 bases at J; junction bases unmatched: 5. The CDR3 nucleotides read TGTGCCAGCAGTTCAGGACAGGGGGCGAACTACAATGAGCAGTTCTTC. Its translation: CASSSGQGANYNEQFF.

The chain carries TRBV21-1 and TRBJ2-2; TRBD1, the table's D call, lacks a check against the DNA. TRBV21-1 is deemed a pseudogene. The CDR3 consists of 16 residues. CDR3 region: CASSALLGVNTGELFF. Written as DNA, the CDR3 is TGTGCCAGCAGCGCGCTTTTAGGGGTTAACACCGGGGAGCTGTTTTTT.

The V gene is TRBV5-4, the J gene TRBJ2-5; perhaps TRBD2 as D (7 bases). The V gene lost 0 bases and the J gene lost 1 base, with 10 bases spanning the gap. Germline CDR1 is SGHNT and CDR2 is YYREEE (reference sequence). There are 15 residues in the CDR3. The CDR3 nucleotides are TGTGCCAGCAGCTTGGCACGGGGGGCCCAAGAGACCCAGTACTTC. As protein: CASSLARGAQETQYF.

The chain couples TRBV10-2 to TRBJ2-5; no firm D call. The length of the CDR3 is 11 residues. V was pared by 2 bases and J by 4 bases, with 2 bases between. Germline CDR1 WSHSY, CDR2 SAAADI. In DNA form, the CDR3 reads TGCGCCAGCAGTGAGCGAGAGACCCAGTACTTC. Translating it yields CASSERETQYF.

The DNA for the CDR3 is TGTGCCAGCAGCTTCCGGGAGGGGAACTATGAAAAACTGTTTTTT. Translation: CASSFREGNYEKLFF. This rearrangement joins TRBV7-8 to TRBJ1-4; weak D call: TRBD1 (5 bases). This CDR3 spans 15 amino acids. V was cut by 3 bases and J by 6 bases, with 14 bases left in between. The germline V gene encodes CDR1 SGHVS and CDR2 FQNEAQ.

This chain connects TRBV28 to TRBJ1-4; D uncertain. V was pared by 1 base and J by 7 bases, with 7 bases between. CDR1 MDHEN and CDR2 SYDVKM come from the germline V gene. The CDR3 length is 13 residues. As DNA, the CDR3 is TGTGCCAGCAGTTTATCAGGTAGTGAAAAACTGTTTTTT. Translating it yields CASSLSGSEKLFF.

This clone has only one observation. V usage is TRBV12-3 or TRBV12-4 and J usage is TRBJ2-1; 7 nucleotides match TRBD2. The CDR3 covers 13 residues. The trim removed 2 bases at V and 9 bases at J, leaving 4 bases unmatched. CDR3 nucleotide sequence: TGTGCCAGCAGTTTACTCGCGGGAGTTGAGCAGTTCTTC. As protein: CASSLLAGVEQFF.

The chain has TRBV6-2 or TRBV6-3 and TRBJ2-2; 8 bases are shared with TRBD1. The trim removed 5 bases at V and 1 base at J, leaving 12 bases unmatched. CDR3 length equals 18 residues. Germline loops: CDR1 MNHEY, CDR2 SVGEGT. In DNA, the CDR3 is TGTGCCAGCAGTGGACAGGGTCTAATACTACTGAACACCGGGGAGCTGTTTTTT. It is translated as CASSGQGLILLNTGELFF.

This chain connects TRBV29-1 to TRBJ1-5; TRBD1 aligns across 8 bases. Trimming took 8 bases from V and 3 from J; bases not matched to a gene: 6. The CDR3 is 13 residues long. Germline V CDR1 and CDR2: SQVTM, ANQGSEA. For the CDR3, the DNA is TGCAGCATTCAGGGGGCAAACAATCAGCCCCAGCATTTT. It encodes CSIQGANNQPQHF.

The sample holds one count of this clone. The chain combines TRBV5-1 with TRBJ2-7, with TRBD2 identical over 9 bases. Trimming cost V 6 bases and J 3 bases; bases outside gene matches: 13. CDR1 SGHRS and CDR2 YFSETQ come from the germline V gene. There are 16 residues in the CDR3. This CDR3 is CASTTLAGGPSYEQYF. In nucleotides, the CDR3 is TGCGCCAGCACAACTTTGGCGGGAGGGCCCAGCTACGAGCAGTACTTC. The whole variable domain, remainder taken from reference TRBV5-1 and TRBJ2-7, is KAGVTQTPRYLIKTRGQQVTLSCSPISGHRSVSWYQQTPGQGLQFLFEYFSETQRNKGNFPGRFSGRQFSNSRSEMNVSTLELGDSALYLCASTTLAGGPSYEQYFGPGTRLTVT.

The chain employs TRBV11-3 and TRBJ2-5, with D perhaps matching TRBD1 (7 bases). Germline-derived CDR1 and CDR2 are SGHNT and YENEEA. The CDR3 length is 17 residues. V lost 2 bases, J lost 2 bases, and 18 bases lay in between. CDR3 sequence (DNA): TGTGCCAGCAGCTTATGGACGCGGGGACAGCAACAAGAGACCCAGTACTTC. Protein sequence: CASSLWTRGQQQETQYF. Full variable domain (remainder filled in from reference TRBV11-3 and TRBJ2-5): EAGVVQSPRYKIIEKKQPVAFWCNPISGHNTLYWYLQNLGQGPELLIRYENEEAVDDSQLPKDRFSAERLKGVDSTLKIQPAELGDSAVYLCASSLWTRGQQQETQYFGPGTRLLVL.

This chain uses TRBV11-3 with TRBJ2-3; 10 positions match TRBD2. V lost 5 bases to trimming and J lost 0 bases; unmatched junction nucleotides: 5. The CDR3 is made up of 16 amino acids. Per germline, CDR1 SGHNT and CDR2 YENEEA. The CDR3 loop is CASSPKLAGSTDTQYF. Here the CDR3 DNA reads TGTGCCAGCAGCCCTAAACTAGCGGGAAGCACAGATACGCAGTATTTT.

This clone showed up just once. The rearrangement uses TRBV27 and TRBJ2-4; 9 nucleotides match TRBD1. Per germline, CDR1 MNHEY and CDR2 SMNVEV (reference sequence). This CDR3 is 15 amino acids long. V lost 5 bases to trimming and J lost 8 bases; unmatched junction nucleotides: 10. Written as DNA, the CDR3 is TGTGCCAGCAGTGACAGGGGGGGGACAGGCGACATTCAGTACTTC. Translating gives CASSDRGGTGDIQYF.

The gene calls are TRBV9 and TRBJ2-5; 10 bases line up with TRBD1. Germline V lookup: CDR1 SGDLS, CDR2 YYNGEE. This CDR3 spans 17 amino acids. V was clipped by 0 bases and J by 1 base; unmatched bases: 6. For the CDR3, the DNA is TGTGCCAGCAGCGTAGGACAGGGGGCGACACCCCAAGAGACCCAGTACTTC. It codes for CASSVGQGATPQETQYF.

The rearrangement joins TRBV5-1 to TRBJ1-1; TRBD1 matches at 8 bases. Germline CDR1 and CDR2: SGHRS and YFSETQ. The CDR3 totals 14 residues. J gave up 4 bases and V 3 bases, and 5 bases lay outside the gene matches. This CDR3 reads CASSYGQGGTEAFF. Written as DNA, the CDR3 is TGCGCCAGCAGCTATGGACAGGGAGGCACTGAAGCTTTCTTT.

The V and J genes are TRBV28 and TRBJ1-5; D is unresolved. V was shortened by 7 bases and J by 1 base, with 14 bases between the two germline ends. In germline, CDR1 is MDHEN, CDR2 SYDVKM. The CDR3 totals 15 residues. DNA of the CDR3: TGTGCCAGCACCATAAGTTTACGGAGCAATCAGCCCCAGCATTTT. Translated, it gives CASTISLRSNQPQHF.

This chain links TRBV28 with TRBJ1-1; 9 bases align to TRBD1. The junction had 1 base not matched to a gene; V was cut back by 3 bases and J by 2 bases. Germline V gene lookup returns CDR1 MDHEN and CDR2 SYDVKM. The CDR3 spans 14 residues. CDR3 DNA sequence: TGTGCCAGCAGTTTGACAGGGGGTAACACTGAAGCTTTCTTT. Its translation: CASSLTGGNTEAFF.